These 27 T cell receptor beta chains share one sample of origin, sequenced in a study of CD8+ T cells in alopecia areata. Extracted RNA was reverse transcribed into cDNA, the sequencing template. Some clones are missing from TCRdb's copy, which holds only in-frame ones; the method was immunoSEQ multiplex PCR. The sample has 180,000 or so clones, 50% to 70% seen once. Sequencing used CD4+ T cells sorted from blood, obtained at week 0. The receptors stem from a human donor with alopecia areata.

This clone was found a few times. The chain joins TRBV30 to TRBJ2-4; D is ambiguous. Trimming removed 2 bases from V and 4 bases from J, with 3 bases in between. The CDR3 length is 11 residues. Germline lookup yields CDR1 GTSNPN and CDR2 SVGIG (reference sequence). CDR3 sequence reads: CAWSTKNIQYF. CDR3 DNA: TGTGCCTGGAGTACTAAAAACATTCAGTACTTC.

This clone was counted once. The gene calls are TRBV4-2 and TRBJ1-2; the D gene is possibly TRBD1 (5 bases). Trimming shortened V by 0 bases and J by 0 bases, and 11 bases separated the two germline ends. CDR1 and CDR2 (germline): LGHNA, YNFKEQ. The CDR3 runs 16 residues. The CDR3: CASSQDRTNPNYGYTF. The CDR3 bases are TGTGCCAGCAGCCAAGATCGGACAAACCCTAACTATGGCTACACCTTC.

V is TRBV27 and J is TRBJ2-7; D is unresolved. Germline V gives CDR1 MNHEY, CDR2 SMNVEV (reference sequence). V gave up 3 bases and J gave up 4 bases, with 10 bases separating them. The CDR3 is 13 amino acids. CDR3 sequence: CASSFGYYYEQYF. The DNA of the CDR3 is TGTGCCAGCAGTTTCGGTTACTATTACGAGCAGTACTTC.

This clone was seen more than once but under ten times. The V call is TRBV6-1, the J call TRBJ1-2, with 8 bases that match TRBD1. The CDR3 totals 13 residues. CDR1 and CDR2 from the germline V gene are MNHNS and SASEGT. V dropped 5 bases and J dropped 7; count of bases not matched to a gene: 6. The CDR3 bases are TGTGCCAGCAGTTCGGGCAGGGGGCTTGGCTACACCTTC. Amino acid sequence: CASSSGRGLGYTF.

This clone was counted between two and nine times. The J gene is TRBJ1-2, the V gene TRBV9; a weak D match, TRBD1 (6 bases). Trimming took off 3 bases at V and 1 base at J, with 22 bases between the two ends. Germline CDR1 and CDR2: SGDLS and YYNGEE. This CDR3 has 18 amino acids. The CDR3, as DNA: TGTGCCAGCAGCGCCAAAACCGAAACGGGGGCCCTTAACTATGGCTACACCTTC. It codes for CASSAKTETGALNYGYTF.

The chain uses TRBV29-1 and TRBJ1-5; the D is unclear. V dropped 4 bases and J dropped 0 bases, with 7 bases sitting between them. This CDR3 is 13 amino acids long. From germline, CDR1 is SQVTM and CDR2 ANQGSEA. The CDR3 sequence: CSVAGNSNQPQHF. CDR3 sequence (DNA): TGCAGCGTTGCTGGGAATAGCAATCAGCCCCAGCATTTT.

This chain links TRBV30 with TRBJ2-2; no clear D gene. V gave up 2 bases and J gave up 2 bases, with 9 bases separating them. The CDR3 loop spans 14 amino acids. Per the germline V gene, CDR1 is GTSNPN and CDR2 is SVGIG (reference sequence). CDR3 nucleotide sequence: TGTGCCTGGAGTTTTTCAGTAAACACCGGGGAGCTGTTTTTT. Translation: CAWSFSVNTGELFF.

Note on this clone: Other DNA sequences within the sample encode an identical CDR3. V is TRBV29-1 and J is TRBJ2-7; possible D gene TRBD2, 6 bases. Trimming left V 3 bases short and J 4 bases short, with 7 bases between. This CDR3 comprises 11 residues. In germline, CDR1 is SQVTM, CDR2 ANQGSEA. CDR3 nucleotides: TGCAGCGTTGAGGCGGGATACGAGCAGTACTTC. Translation gives CSVEAGYEQYF.

This chain uses TRBV7-8 with TRBJ2-5; 9 bases fit TRBD2. Germline-derived CDR1 and CDR2 are SGHVS and FQNEAQ. The V segment lost 5 bases and the J segment 1 base; nucleotides outside the gene matches: 5. The CDR3 extends over 15 amino acids. The CDR3 DNA sequence: TGTGCCAGCAGCCCGGGACTAGCCGTCCAAGAGACCCAGTACTTC. It is translated as CASSPGLAVQETQYF. Full variable domain (outside the CDR3, taken from reference TRBV7-8 and TRBJ2-5): GAGVSQSPRYKVAKRGQDVALRCDPISGHVSLFWYQQALGQGPEFLTYFQNEAQLDKSGLPSDRFFAERPEGSVSTLKIQRTQQEDSAVYLCASSPGLAVQETQYFGPGTRLLVL.

CDR3 amino acids: CAISENPANAGYTF. The CDR3 nucleotides are TGTGCCATCAGTGAGAATCCCGCTAACGCGGGCTACACCTTC. The V call is TRBV10-3, the J call TRBJ1-2, with D hard to call. The germline V and J ends were trimmed by 2 bases and 8 bases, with 15 bases remaining between them. CDR3 length equals 14 residues. Germline CDR1 is ENHRY and CDR2 is SYGVKD.

The chain uses TRBV29-1 and TRBJ2-3; TRBD2 aligns across 7 bases. This CDR3 is 13 amino acids long. Germline-derived CDR1 and CDR2 are SQVTM and ANQGSEA. V gave up 7 bases and J gave up 9 bases; unmatched junction bases: 13. In DNA form, the CDR3 reads TGCAGCGCCCTGAGAGGTCGGGGGGAGACGCAGTATTTT. Encoded protein: CSALRGRGETQYF.

The gene calls are TRBV6-5 and TRBJ2-2; no reliable D call. The CDR3 loop spans 14 amino acids. V lost 6 bases and J 2 bases, leaving 10 bases between the germline ends. The V gene's germline CDR1 is MNHEY and CDR2 SVGAGI. CDR3 protein: CASRSQINTGELFF. The CDR3 DNA reads as TGTGCCAGCAGAAGTCAGATAAACACCGGGGAGCTGTTTTTT.

The chain has TRBV30 and TRBJ1-2; D not resolved. Germline loops: CDR1 GTSNPN, CDR2 SVGIG (reference sequence). This CDR3 contains 13 residues. Trimming shortened V by 3 bases and J by 8 bases, and 16 bases separated the two germline ends. The DNA for the CDR3 is TGTGCCTGGAGCCCCCTGAAGACGGAGGGCTACACCTTC. Protein product: CAWSPLKTEGYTF. Based on the CDR3 plus reference TRBV30 and TRBJ1-2, the full variable domain is SQTIHQWPATLVQPVGSPLSLECTVEGTSNPNLYWYRQAAGRGLQLLFYSVGIGQISSEVPQNLSASRPQDRQFILSSKKLLLSDSGFYLCAWSPLKTEGYTFGSGTRLTVV.

The V gene is TRBV30, the J gene TRBJ2-3; 7 nucleotides agree with TRBD1. CDR1 is GTSNPN, CDR2 SVGIG, per germline (reference sequence). V lost 4 bases, J lost 4 bases, and 11 bases stayed unmatched. The CDR3 runs 15 residues. The CDR3 sequence is CAWNADRAWADTQYF. In DNA form, the CDR3 reads TGTGCCTGGAACGCAGACAGGGCTTGGGCAGATACGCAGTATTTT.

On this clone: One end of the junction fails to match germline, which may point to a read error. V and J are TRBV29-1 and TRBJ2-3, with no clear D. The CDR3 runs 12 residues. The germline CDR1 and CDR2 sequences are SQVTM and ANQGSEA. Here the CDR3 reads CSVEGLADTQYF. The CDR3 DNA follows: TGCAGCGTAGAAGGATTGGCAGATACGCAGTATTTT.

The J gene is TRBJ1-5, the V gene TRBV6-6, with a tentative D call TRBD1 (5 bases). Germline lookup yields CDR1 MNHNY and CDR2 SVGAGI (reference sequence). V shed 0 bases and J shed 7 bases, with 13 bases lying between them. This CDR3 has 15 amino acids. The DNA of the CDR3 is TGTGCCAGCAGTTACTCTAGGGGTACAGACCAGCCCCAGCATTTT. This translates into CASSYSRGTDQPQHF.

V usage is TRBV7-2 and J usage is TRBJ2-6; D not resolved. This CDR3 comprises 14 residues. Between the trimmed V and J ends, which lost 4 bases and 0 bases, there was a span of 4 bases. The V gene's germline CDR1 is SGHTA and CDR2 FQGNSA. The CDR3 nucleotides read TGTGCCAGCAGCTCAAACTCTGGGGCCAACGTCCTGACTTTC. Protein: CASSSNSGANVLTF.

This clone has only one observation. The V and J genes are TRBV4-3 and TRBJ1-5, with TRBD1 matching 7 bases. The junction had 6 bases not matched to a gene; V was cut back by 2 bases and J by 2 bases. The CDR3 runs 16 residues. Per the germline V gene, CDR1 is LGHNA and CDR2 is YSLEER. CDR3: CASSQSTTGGNQPQHF. DNA of the CDR3: TGCGCCAGCAGCCAATCTACTACAGGGGGCAATCAGCCCCAGCATTTT.

Concerning this clone: This same CDR3 is encoded by further DNA sequences in the sample. The gene calls are TRBV30 and TRBJ1-5; perhaps TRBD1 as D (6 bases). The V gene's germline CDR1 is GTSNPN and CDR2 SVGIG (reference sequence). The CDR3 loop spans 13 amino acids. The V and J ends lost 3 bases and 2 bases respectively, with 8 bases between them. The CDR3 sequence is CAWSHRGNQPQHF. The DNA of the CDR3 is TGTGCCTGGAGCCACAGGGGCAATCAGCCCCAGCATTTT.

This clone was detected a few times. J is TRBJ2-6 and V is TRBV30, with D hard to call. Deletions cut 3 bases from V and 2 bases from J, with 17 bases between. The germline CDR1 and CDR2 sequences are GTSNPN and SVGIG (reference sequence). The CDR3 runs 17 residues. The CDR3 DNA is TGTGCCTGGAGAGCCCAAACTGCAAGGACTGGGGCCAACGTCCTGACTTTC. It encodes CAWRAQTARTGANVLTF.

A single count supports this clone. This chain uses TRBV5-1 with TRBJ1-2; D might be TRBD1 (6 bases). The CDR3 has 13 residues. With 1 base removed from V and 8 bases from J, the gap between germline ends came to 12 bases. CDR1 is SGHRS and CDR2 is YFSETQ in the germline V gene. In DNA, the CDR3 is TGCGCCAGCAGCTTGAGAGAACAGGGCGGCTACACCTTC. Its protein product is CASSLREQGGYTF.

The genes are TRBV29-1 and TRBJ1-2; D uncertain. CDR1 and CDR2 (germline): SQVTM, ANQGSEA. The CDR3 spans 15 residues. The germline V and J ends were trimmed by 4 bases and 5 bases, with 20 bases remaining between them. Here the CDR3 DNA reads TGCAGCGTTGTTTTTCAAGCGAAACTGGGGTATGGCTACACCTTC. It codes for CSVVFQAKLGYGYTF.

The chain uses TRBV4-3 and TRBJ2-6, with D hard to call. V shed 5 bases and J shed 2 bases, with 7 bases lying between them. CDR3 length equals 14 residues. CDR1 is LGHNA and CDR2 is YSLEER in the germline V gene. The CDR3 is CASSYETGANVLTF. In DNA form, the CDR3 reads TGCGCCAGCAGCTATGAGACTGGGGCCAACGTCCTGACTTTC.

The chain is built from TRBV7-6 and TRBJ2-5; perhaps TRBD2 as D (5 bases). The V and J ends lost 11 bases and 5 bases respectively, with 12 bases between them. This CDR3 has 11 residues. CDR1 is SGHVS, CDR2 FNYEAQ, per germline. CDR3 region: CAVRASETQYF. CDR3 nucleotide sequence: TGTGCCGTGAGGGCATCTGAGACCCAGTACTTC.

The rearrangement uses TRBV4-3 and TRBJ1-6; D not resolved. The CDR3 has 18 residues. The V and J ends lost 0 bases and 0 bases respectively, with 12 bases between them. Per germline, CDR1 LGHNA and CDR2 YSLEER. The CDR3 region has the DNA TGCGCCAGCAGCCAAGAAGTAGCAGGTAGCTCCTATAATTCACCCCTCCACTTT. It translates to CASSQEVAGSSYNSPLHF.

The chain carries TRBV4-1 and TRBJ2-1; D not resolved. CDR1 MGHRA and CDR2 YSYEKL come from the germline V gene. The CDR3 extends over 16 amino acids. V lost 0 bases to trimming and J lost 6 bases, with 15 bases between them. CDR3 amino acids: CASSQDRAVWGNEQFF. CDR3 nucleotides: TGCGCCAGCAGCCAAGATCGGGCAGTTTGGGGCAATGAGCAGTTCTTC.

This clone was recorded at least ten times. The chain is built from TRBV7-9 and TRBJ1-2, with D possibly matching TRBD1 (5 bases). CDR3 size: 12 residues. Germline assignment: CDR1 SEHNR and CDR2 FQNEAQ (reference sequence). V was shortened by 5 bases and J by 4 bases, with 8 bases between the two germline ends. CDR3 sequence reads: CASSRDVYGYTF. Written as DNA, the CDR3 is TGTGCCAGCAGCAGGGACGTCTATGGCTACACCTTC. Drawing the rest from reference TRBV7-9 and TRBJ1-2, the complete variable domain is DTGVSQNPRHKITKRGQNVTFRCDPISEHNRLYWYRQTLGQGPEFLTYFQNEAQLEKSRLLSDRFSAERPKGSFSTLEIQRTEQGDSAMYLCASSRDVYGYTFGSGTRLTVV.